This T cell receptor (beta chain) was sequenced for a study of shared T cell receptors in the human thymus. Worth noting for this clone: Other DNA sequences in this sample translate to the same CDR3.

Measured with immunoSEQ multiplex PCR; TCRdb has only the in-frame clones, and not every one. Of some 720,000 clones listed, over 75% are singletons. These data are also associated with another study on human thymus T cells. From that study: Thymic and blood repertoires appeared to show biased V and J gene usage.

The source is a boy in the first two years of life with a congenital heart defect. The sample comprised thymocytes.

The CDR3 region is CASSLEGEDTQYF. CDR3 bases: TGCGCCAGCAGCTTAGAGGGGGAAGATACGCAGTATTTT. The chain uses TRBV5-1 and TRBJ2-3; maybe TRBD1 (6 bases). The germline gives CDR1 SGHRS, CDR2 YFSETQ. The CDR3 spans 13 residues. V lost 2 bases and J 5 bases, leaving 9 bases between the germline ends.